The 27 T cell receptor beta chains reported below all come from one sample, sequenced in a study of T cells in Graves' hyperthyroidism and ophthalmopathy. There were TCR beta CDR3 regions amplified from RNA transcripts. An initial round of RT-PCR targeting the TCR CDR3 relied on the HTBI primer set. TCRdb passed the multiplex PCR reads through MiXCR, listing each CDR3 protein once. Here the sample spans around 560,000 distinct CDR3 sequences, approximately 15% being singletons. Sequencing input: blood. All receptors come from a woman between 18 and 29 years old with Graves' hyperthyroidism.

This clonotype has at least ten counts. V and J are TRBV20-1 and TRBJ1-1, with a tentative D call TRBD1 (6 bases). This CDR3 is built from 11 residues. Germline CDR1 reads DFQATT; CDR2 reads SNEGSKA (reference sequence). V was trimmed by 1 base and J by 8 bases, leaving 8 bases between them. CDR3 bases: TGCAGTGCTAGAGCAGACAGGGAAGCTTTCTTT. Translated, it gives CSARADREAFF.

This chain connects TRBV7-2 to TRBJ2-2; D remains unclear. Germline values: CDR1 SGHTA, CDR2 FQGNSA. CDR3 length equals 13 residues. The germline V and J ends were trimmed by 4 bases and 13 bases, with 16 bases remaining between them. The CDR3 DNA is TGTGCCAGCAGCTCCCAAGGAACGCCCGTGCTGTTTTTT. It is translated as CASSSQGTPVLFF.

The table lists this clonotype with many counts. The chain's CDR3 is CASSLELIAGVSNQPQHF. The DNA for the CDR3 is TGTGCCAGCAGCCTAGAACTTATAGCAGGTGTGAGCAATCAGCCCCAGCATTTT. The V call is TRBV7-8, the J call TRBJ1-5; D uncertain. V lost 5 bases to trimming and J lost 1 base, with 21 bases between them. The CDR3 runs 18 residues. Germline assignment: CDR1 SGHVS and CDR2 FQNEAQ. Variable domain in full (rest from reference TRBV7-8 and TRBJ1-5): GAGVSQSPRYKVAKRGQDVALRCDPISGHVSLFWYQQALGQGPEFLTYFQNEAQLDKSGLPSDRFFAERPEGSVSTLKIQRTQQEDSAVYLCASSLELIAGVSNQPQHFGDGTRLSIL.

The rearrangement joins TRBV6-1 to TRBJ2-7; D gene uncertain. The CDR3 is 17 amino acids. V lost 1 base and J lost 2, with 18 bases in between. CDR1 MNHNS and CDR2 SASEGT come from the germline V gene. The DNA of the CDR3 is TGTGCCAGCAGTGAAGGCCCGGGCAGGCTCTTAACCTACGAGCAGTACTTC. The encoded protein is CASSEGPGRLLTYEQYF.

This clonotype has just a few counts. This sequence joins TRBV12-3 or TRBV12-4 and TRBJ2-2; 9 positions agree with TRBD2. V lost 3 bases and J lost 6; bases outside the gene matches: 5. The CDR3 has 15 residues. This CDR3 reads CASSFLSGGSGELFF. CDR3 nucleotide sequence: TGTGCCAGCAGTTTCCTCAGCGGGGGGTCCGGGGAGCTGTTTTTT.

The rearrangement links TRBV29-1 to TRBJ1-6; D gene ambiguous. The CDR3 totals 13 residues. The germline V gene has CDR1 SQVTM and CDR2 ANQGSEA. CDR3 sequence (DNA): TGCAGTGTACAGAGCTCCTATAATTCACCCCTCCACTTT. This encodes CSVQSSYNSPLHF.

This clonotype was seen ten or more times. V usage is TRBV12-3 or TRBV12-4 and J usage is TRBJ2-5; the D is unclear. The CDR3 spans 15 residues. V was shortened by 2 bases and J by 4 bases, with 14 bases between the two germline ends. CDR3: CASSLNRGLIETQYF. CDR3 sequence (DNA): TGTGCCAGCAGTTTAAACAGAGGCCTGATAGAGACCCAGTACTTC.

The V call is TRBV10-3, the J call TRBJ1-1, with no clear D. Germline-derived CDR1 and CDR2 are ENHRY and SYGVKD. The CDR3 loop spans 13 amino acids. Trimming took 3 bases from V and 7 from J, leaving 12 bases between them. CDR3 protein: CAISEIREIEAFF. The CDR3 DNA is TGTGCCATCAGTGAAATTAGGGAGATTGAAGCTTTCTTT.

This clonotype appeared a few times. The chain carries TRBV18 and TRBJ2-5, with D maybe TRBD2 (5 bases). V lost 3 bases and J 4 bases, leaving 9 bases between the germline ends. The CDR3 extends over 13 amino acids. Germline V lookup: CDR1 KGHSH, CDR2 LQKENI. CDR3 region: CASSPDSGETQYF. The CDR3, as DNA: TGTGCCAGCTCACCGGACTCCGGAGAGACCCAGTACTTC.

This clonotype was seen ten or more times. CDR3 sequence: CSARDPAGFSSYNEQFF. For the CDR3, the DNA is TGCAGTGCTAGAGATCCGGCGGGGTTCAGCTCCTACAATGAGCAGTTCTTC. The chain couples TRBV20-1 to TRBJ2-1, with D possibly being TRBD2 (6 bases). This CDR3 has 17 residues. The V end was cut by 0 bases, the J end by 0 bases, with 15 bases between. Germline V CDR1 and CDR2: DFQATT, SNEGSKA (reference sequence).

This clonotype was observed a handful of times. This sequence joins TRBV20-1 and TRBJ2-3, with TRBD2 matching 8 bases. The CDR3 spans 14 residues. In germline, CDR1 is DFQATT, CDR2 SNEGSKA (reference sequence). Trimming took 5 bases from V and 1 from J; bases not matched to a gene: 5. CDR3 in DNA: TGCAGTGCTCCCGGGGGGGGGGGCACAGATACGCAGTATTTT. Protein: CSAPGGGGTDTQYF.

The chain links TRBV27 to TRBJ2-2; 9 bases map to TRBD2. Per the germline V gene, CDR1 is MNHEY and CDR2 is SMNVEV (reference sequence). V was clipped by 6 bases and J by 2 bases; unmatched bases: 10. This CDR3 is 17 amino acids long. CDR3 sequence reads: CASRPLSREGNTGELFF. The CDR3 DNA sequence: TGTGCCAGCAGACCCCTCTCGCGGGAGGGAAACACCGGGGAGCTGTTTTTT.

This clonotype was recorded at least ten times. The chain carries TRBV12-3 or TRBV12-4 and TRBJ1-5; D remains unclear. The CDR3 is made up of 14 amino acids. V lost 1 base and J lost 4, with 8 bases in between. The DNA of the CDR3 is TGTGCCAGCAGTTTAGAGACCTGGAATCAGCCCCAGCATTTT. This encodes CASSLETWNQPQHF.

This chain joins TRBV2 and TRBJ2-2; perhaps D is TRBD1 or TRBD2 (5 bases each). The CDR3 is 14 residues long. The V gene lost 6 bases and the J gene lost 4 bases, with 12 bases spanning the gap. The germline gives CDR1 SNHLY, CDR2 FYNNEI. In DNA form, the CDR3 reads TGTGCCAGCAGCAACGAGGGGACCACCGGGGAGCTGTTTTTT. It encodes CASSNEGTTGELFF. The complete variable domain, with remaining parts taken from reference TRBV2 and TRBJ2-2, reads EPEVTQTPSHQVTQMGQEVILRCVPISNHLYFYWYRQILGQKVEFLVSFYNNEISEKSEIFDDQFSVERPDGSNFTLKIRSTKLEDSAMYFCASSNEGTTGELFFGEGSRLTVL.

This clonotype was found a few times. The chain is built from TRBV5-1 and TRBJ2-5; 8 bases fit TRBD1. CDR1 is SGHRS, CDR2 YFSETQ, per germline. CDR3 length: 15 amino acids. V dropped 3 bases and J dropped 3; count of bases not matched to a gene: 7. CDR3 in amino acids: CASSSNPTGEETQYF. CDR3 nucleotide sequence: TGCGCCAGCAGCTCCAACCCGACAGGGGAAGAGACCCAGTACTTC.

The chain combines TRBV19 with TRBJ1-2, with TRBD1 as a possible D gene (5 bases). Germline V gene data show CDR1 as LNHDA and CDR2 as SQIVND (reference sequence). Trimming cost V 3 bases and J 3 bases, with 11 bases left between them. The CDR3 is made up of 14 amino acids. CDR3 nucleotide sequence: TGTGCCAGTAGTATGATTCGGGGCGACTATGGCTACACCTTC. It codes for CASSMIRGDYGYTF.

The chain is built from TRBV5-5 and TRBJ2-4, with a possible D match to TRBD1 (5 bases). V shed 4 bases and J shed 0 bases, with 14 bases lying between them. The CDR3 has 16 amino acids. Germline CDR1 is SGHKS and CDR2 is YYEKEE (reference sequence). CDR3 region: CASSHRTLLAKNIQYF. CDR3 DNA: TGTGCCAGCAGCCACAGGACCTTACTAGCCAAAAACATTCAGTACTTC. The full variable domain, in which reference TRBV5-5 and TRBJ2-4 provide the parts outside the CDR3, is DAGVTQSPTHLIKTRGQQVTLRCSPISGHKSVSWYQQVLGQGPQFIFQYYEKEERGRGNFPDRFSARQFPNYSSELNVNALLLGDSALYLCASSHRTLLAKNIQYFGAGTRLSVL.

This clonotype has only a few counts. The chain combines TRBV6-1 with TRBJ2-2; 9 nucleotides align to TRBD1. The V gene's germline CDR1 is MNHNS and CDR2 SASEGT. The V segment lost 6 bases and the J segment 1 base; nucleotides outside the gene matches: 3. The CDR3 covers 15 residues. The CDR3 is CASSTTGGNTGELFF. DNA of the CDR3: TGTGCCAGCAGCACGACAGGGGGGAACACCGGGGAGCTGTTTTTT.

The chain recombines TRBV19 with TRBJ2-1; TRBD1 aligns across 11 bases. Germline V gives CDR1 LNHDA, CDR2 SQIVND (reference sequence). This CDR3 comprises 15 residues. V dropped 3 bases and J dropped 7; count of bases not matched to a gene: 5. In DNA, the CDR3 is TGTGCCAGTAGTATCTACGGGACAGGGGGGAATGAGCAGTTCTTC. Its protein product is CASSIYGTGGNEQFF.

Note on this clonotype: Being one base from a much bigger clone, this may be a read error. The chain employs TRBV6-4 and TRBJ2-1; a weak D match, TRBD2 (6 bases). The CDR3 is 15 residues long. Germline V lookup: CDR1 MRHNA, CDR2 SNTAGT. CDR3 region: CASSVRELIENGQFF. The CDR3 coding sequence is TGTGCCAGCAGTGTACGGGAGTTGATAGAAAATGGGCAGTTCTTC.

The rearrangement links TRBV7-9 to TRBJ2-2; TRBD2 agrees at 8 bases. This CDR3 comprises 16 residues. The germline gives CDR1 SEHNR, CDR2 FQNEAQ (reference sequence). The V segment lost 7 bases and the J segment 1 base; nucleotides outside the gene matches: 8. The CDR3 loop reads CASTVTGTRNTGELFF. The CDR3 nucleotides are TGTGCCAGCACCGTCACCGGGACTAGGAACACCGGGGAGCTGTTTTTT.

There are a few counts of this clonotype. One end of the junction does not line up with germline, which may come from a read error. The chain's CDR3 is CASSPTMVAGELFF. CDR3 nucleotides: TGCGCCAGCAGCCCCACGATGGTCGCCGGGGAGCTGTTTTTT. This chain links TRBV11-2 with TRBJ2-2; D is undetermined. Germline V CDR1 and CDR2: SGHAT, FQNNGV. This CDR3 is 14 amino acids long.

V usage is TRBV9 and J usage is TRBJ2-2; 8 nucleotides match TRBD2. Germline CDR1 is SGDLS and CDR2 is YYNGEE. The J segment lost 0 bases and the V segment lost 0 bases, leaving 4 bases of the junction unmatched. This CDR3 comprises 17 residues. Here the CDR3 reads CASSVGSSGSNTGELFF. The CDR3 DNA follows: TGTGCCAGCAGCGTAGGATCTAGCGGGTCGAACACCGGGGAGCTGTTTTTT.

In its sample, this clonotype was seen a few times. The chain couples TRBV5-4 to TRBJ2-1; 11 bases agree with TRBD2. Germline V lookup: CDR1 SGHNT, CDR2 YYREEE (reference sequence). V gave up 3 bases and J gave up 10 bases; unmatched junction bases: 12. The CDR3 runs 16 residues. Here the CDR3 DNA reads TGTGCCAGCAGCTCCGAACCGGGACTAGCGGAATACGAGCAGTTCTTC. It is translated as CASSSEPGLAEYEQFF.

This clonotype was recorded many times. The rearrangement links TRBV28 to TRBJ2-5, with D uncertain. The CDR3 length is 14 residues. Trimming shortened V by 3 bases and J by 5 bases, and 13 bases separated the two germline ends. Germline lookup yields CDR1 MDHEN and CDR2 SYDVKM. This chain's CDR3 is CASSFPRARETQYF. In DNA, the CDR3 is TGTGCCAGCAGTTTCCCCAGAGCACGCGAGACCCAGTACTTC.

This clonotype was seen many times. The V call is TRBV27, the J call TRBJ2-3; D unresolved. This CDR3 region has 15 residues. The V end was cut by 0 bases, the J end by 0 bases, with 7 bases between. Germline V gives CDR1 MNHEY, CDR2 SMNVEV (reference sequence). CDR3 sequence: CASSLSASSTDTQYF. DNA for the CDR3: TGTGCCAGCAGTTTATCAGCTTCTAGCACAGATACGCAGTATTTT.

This clonotype turned up a few times. At one end, the junction sequence differs from germline, possibly due to a read error. The V and J genes are TRBV5-1 and TRBJ2-2; TRBD1 matches 9 bases. Germline CDR1 is SGHRS and CDR2 is YFSETQ. The CDR3 spans 16 residues. This chain's CDR3 is CASSLKGQGNTGELLF. CDR3 bases: TGCGCCAGCAGCTTGAAGGGACAGGGAAACACCGGGGAGCTGCTTTTT.